The subject of this entry is one TCR beta chain. Sequencing used immunoSEQ multiplex PCR; TCRdb keeps in-frame clones, though not all of them. The sample contains roughly 320,000 clones, almost 85% of which appear only once. The data were taken from a study of blood T cell repertoires in COVID-19. The length of the CDR3 is 13 residues. V lost 6 bases and J 2 bases, leaving 7 bases between the germline ends. Germline V gene lookup returns CDR1 KGHDR and CDR2 SFDVKD. The clonotype comes from a human donor in a cohort sampled during active COVID-19. The source material was peripheral blood. This chain uses TRBV24-1 with TRBJ1-5; D gene ambiguous. Here the CDR3 reads CATSITGNQPQHF. The DNA for the CDR3 is TGTGCCACCAGTATTACAGGCAATCAGCCCCAGCATTTT.